This T cell receptor beta chain was obtained from a study of cytomegalovirus exposure and HLA in healthy donors. The primer mix had 60 Vbeta and 13 Jbeta primers. TCRdb keeps only in-frame clones here, not all; method: immunoSEQ multiplex PCR. Of 160,000 or so clones in the sample, more than 60% were seen once. As for this clone: What it recognizes is unknown.

Overall study results and limits: What TCR beta sequences reportedly achieved was accurate prediction of HLA-A and HLA-B alleles in most subjects. Presence/absence analyses treated sequencing depth as roughly uniform across donors.

At collection, donors were nominally healthy, but unrecorded immune exposures were probable. Per germline, CDR1 LNHDA and CDR2 SQIVND (reference sequence). CDR3 size: 14 residues. J was trimmed by 7 bases and V by 4 bases; bases with no gene match: 6. The V gene is TRBV19, the J gene TRBJ2-1; the match to TRBD2 covers 8 bases. The clonotype comes from a woman aged 25-40 years in good health and CMV-seronegative. Sequencing input: PBMCs. The CDR3 nucleotides are TGTGCCAGTAGTACGCGGGGGGCGGGGAATGAGCAGTTCTTC. It yields the protein CASSTRGAGNEQFF.